This T cell receptor beta chain originates from a study of blood T cell repertoires in COVID-19. Study information: Researchers got acute and convalescent COVID-19 samples from the United States, Italy and Spain. PBMCs, B-cell-depleted T cells, or T cells were the source of the cDNA or gDNA that made up the material.

TCRdb's copy holds only in-frame clones and misses some; the assay was immunoSEQ multiplex PCR. The sample contains around 500,000 clones, over 75% of which appear only once. CDR3 length: 15 amino acids. Trimming removed 3 bases from V and 8 bases from J, with 16 bases in between. Germline loops: CDR1 MGHDK, CDR2 SYGVNS. The sample was PBMCs or T cells enriched from blood (not recorded which). This sequence joins TRBV25-1 and TRBJ1-4, with D possibly being TRBD1 (5 bases). This clonotype was sampled from a woman in her forties who had recovered from COVID-19. The CDR3 protein is CASSEFQGRREKLFF. In nucleotides, the CDR3 is TGTGCCAGCAGTGAGTTTCAGGGAAGGAGAGAAAAACTGTTTTTT.